Below, 13 T cell receptor beta chains from the same sample are listed, as sequenced in a study of tumor-infiltrating lymphocytes in localized non-small cell lung cancer. Repertoires were generated with immunoSEQ multiplex PCR, while TCRdb's copy carries only in-frame clones and drops some. The sample shows roughly 7,200 clones, about 80% of them seen only once. Sequencing was carried out using lung tumor tissue. The receptors derive from a human donor with non-small cell lung cancer.

The chain is built from TRBV15 and TRBJ1-5; tentative D call: TRBD1 (5 bases). V was pared by 0 bases and J by 7 bases, with 13 bases between. The CDR3 loop spans 15 amino acids. Germline lookup yields CDR1 LNHNV and CDR2 YYDKDF (reference sequence). The CDR3 protein is CATSRDPPGMQPQHF. The CDR3 nucleotides are TGTGCCACCAGCAGAGATCCGCCAGGGATGCAGCCCCAGCATTTT. The full variable domain, completed using reference TRBV15 and TRBJ1-5, is DAMVIQNPRYQVTQFGKPVTLSCSQTLNHNVMYWYQQKSSQAPKLLFHYYDKDFNNEADTPDNFQSRRPNTSFCFLDIRSPGLGDTAMYLCATSRDPPGMQPQHFGDGTRLSIL.

The chain has TRBV27 and TRBJ2-7; D is tentatively TRBD1 or TRBD2 (5 bases each). The CDR3 length is 18 residues. Germline loops: CDR1 MNHEY, CDR2 SMNVEV (reference sequence). Trimming cost V 5 bases and J 1 base, with 24 bases left between them. In DNA, the CDR3 is TGTGCCAGCAGTAAATCTTCCGCGAGGGGCTTCAGGTCCTACGAGCAGTACTTC. It is translated as CASSKSSARGFRSYEQYF.

The V and J genes are TRBV5-1 and TRBJ2-5, with TRBD1 matching 10 bases. Germline CDR1 reads SGHRS; CDR2 reads YFSETQ. With V trimmed by 4 bases and J by 5 bases, 5 bases remained unmatched. The CDR3 extends over 14 amino acids. The CDR3 bases are TGCGCCAGCAGCGCTGGGACAGGGGACGAGACCCAGTACTTC. Translated, it gives CASSAGTGDETQYF. The full variable domain, completed using reference TRBV5-1 and TRBJ2-5, is KAGVTQTPRYLIKTRGQQVTLSCSPISGHRSVSWYQQTPGQGLQFLFEYFSETQRNKGNFPGRFSGRQFSNSRSEMNVSTLELGDSALYLCASSAGTGDETQYFGPGTRLLVL.

The rearrangement uses TRBV7-3 and TRBJ1-1; D not certain. CDR1 and CDR2 from the germline V gene are SGHTA and FQGTGA. The germline V and J ends were trimmed by 4 bases and 0 bases, with 6 bases remaining between them. This CDR3 comprises 13 residues. The CDR3 region is CASSSTLNTEAFF. CDR3 bases: TGTGCCAGCAGCTCTACCTTGAACACTGAAGCTTTCTTT.

J is TRBJ1-4 and V is TRBV27; no clear D gene. Trimming shortened V by 2 bases and J by 6 bases, and 10 bases separated the two germline ends. The CDR3 contains 14 residues. Germline V lookup: CDR1 MNHEY, CDR2 SMNVEV (reference sequence). In DNA form, the CDR3 reads TGTGCCAGCAGTTTAACGGCGTGGGATGAAAAACTGTTTTTT. It encodes CASSLTAWDEKLFF.

This clone was observed once. The chain is built from TRBV29-1 and TRBJ2-1, with 8 bases lining up with TRBD2. Germline V CDR1 and CDR2: SQVTM, ANQGSEA. The CDR3 is made up of 14 amino acids. With V trimmed by 4 bases and J by 7 bases, 9 bases remained unmatched. For the CDR3, the DNA is TGCAGCGTTGGAAGAGAAGCGGGAGTGAATGAGCAGTTCTTC. Translation gives CSVGREAGVNEQFF.

This chain connects TRBV30 to TRBJ2-5; 10 nucleotides agree with TRBD1. The CDR3 sequence is 15 residues long. V lost 5 bases, J lost 1 base, and 7 bases stayed unmatched. Germline V lookup: CDR1 GTSNPN, CDR2 SVGIG (reference sequence). The CDR3 nucleotides are TGTGCCTGGCATAGGACAGGGGGTGTCCAAGAGACCCAGTACTTC. It specifies CAWHRTGGVQETQYF.

This rearrangement joins TRBV5-1 to TRBJ2-5; 7 nucleotides agree with TRBD1. The CDR3 spans 13 residues. Germline values: CDR1 SGHRS, CDR2 YFSETQ. Trimming removed 7 bases from V and 2 bases from J; junction bases left unmatched: 5. The CDR3 loop reads CASGRGQQETQYF. The CDR3, as DNA: TGCGCCAGCGGAAGGGGACAGCAAGAGACCCAGTACTTC.

Only one count was recorded for this clone. V gene TRBV5-4 combines with J gene TRBJ1-4; D gene ambiguous. Germline-derived CDR1 and CDR2 are SGHNT and YYREEE (reference sequence). V lost 3 bases, J lost 4 bases, and 4 bases lay in between. The CDR3 covers 12 residues. The DNA of the CDR3 is TGTGCCAGCAGCTCCTATAATGAAAAACTGTTTTTT. Its translation: CASSSYNEKLFF.

The rearrangement links TRBV16 to TRBJ2-1; 13 bases agree with TRBD2. The V segment lost 4 bases and the J segment 5 bases; nucleotides outside the gene matches: 5. There are 16 residues in the CDR3. Germline CDR1 is KGHSY and CDR2 is FQNENV. CDR3 in amino acids: CASSLTSGRGNNEQFF. For the CDR3, the DNA is TGTGCCAGCAGCCTTACTAGCGGGAGGGGGAACAATGAGCAGTTCTTC.

V is TRBV2 and J is TRBJ2-7; 12 bases align to TRBD1. The CDR3 loop spans 16 amino acids. The J segment lost 6 bases and the V segment lost 4 bases, leaving 10 bases of the junction unmatched. Germline V lookup: CDR1 SNHLY, CDR2 FYNNEI. The CDR3 loop is CASSVRRDRGLGEQYF. In DNA, the CDR3 is TGTGCCAGCAGTGTAAGAAGGGACAGGGGGCTCGGCGAGCAGTACTTC.

This clone has a handful of counts. The V gene is TRBV19, the J gene TRBJ2-5, with D possibly being TRBD2 (5 bases). From germline, CDR1 is LNHDA and CDR2 SQIVND (reference sequence). The CDR3 runs to 13 residues. Trimming took 6 bases from V and 4 from J, leaving 12 bases between them. Here the CDR3 reads CASRGAARETQYF. In DNA, the CDR3 is TGTGCCAGTAGGGGAGCCGCAAGAGAGACCCAGTACTTC. Full variable domain (rest looked up from reference TRBV19 and TRBJ2-5): DGGITQSPKYLFRKEGQNVTLSCEQNLNHDAMYWYRQDPGQGLRLIYYSQIVNDFQKGDIAEGYSVSREKKESFPLTVTSAQKNPTAFYLCASRGAARETQYFGPGTRLLVL.

The chain has TRBV18 and TRBJ2-3; TRBD2 agrees at 8 bases. The V segment lost 4 bases and the J segment 1 base; nucleotides outside the gene matches: 13. The CDR3 has 18 residues. CDR1 and CDR2 from the germline V gene are KGHSH and LQKENI. Written as DNA, the CDR3 is TGTGCCAGCTCACACACACTTTCCGGGACTAGAGGCACAGATACGCAGTATTTT. It is translated as CASSHTLSGTRGTDTQYF.